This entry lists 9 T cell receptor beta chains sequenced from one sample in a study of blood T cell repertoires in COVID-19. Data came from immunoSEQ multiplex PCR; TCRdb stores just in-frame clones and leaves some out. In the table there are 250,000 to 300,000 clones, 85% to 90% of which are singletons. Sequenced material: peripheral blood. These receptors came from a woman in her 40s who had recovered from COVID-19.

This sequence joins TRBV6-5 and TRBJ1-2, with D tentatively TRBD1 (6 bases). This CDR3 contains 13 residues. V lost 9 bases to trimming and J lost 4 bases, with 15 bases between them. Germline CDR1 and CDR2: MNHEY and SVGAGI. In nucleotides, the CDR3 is TGTGCCAGTAGCCGGGACACTTTCTATGGCTACACCTTC. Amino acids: CASSRDTFYGYTF.

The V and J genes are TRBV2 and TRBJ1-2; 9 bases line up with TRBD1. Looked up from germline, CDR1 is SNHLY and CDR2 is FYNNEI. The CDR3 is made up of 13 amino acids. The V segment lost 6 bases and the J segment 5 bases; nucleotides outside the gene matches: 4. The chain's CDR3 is CASRIDRGYGYTF. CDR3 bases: TGTGCCAGCAGGATCGACAGGGGGTATGGCTACACCTTC.

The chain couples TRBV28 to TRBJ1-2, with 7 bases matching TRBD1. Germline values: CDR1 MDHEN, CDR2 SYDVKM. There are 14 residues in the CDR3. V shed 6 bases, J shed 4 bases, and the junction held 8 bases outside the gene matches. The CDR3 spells CASRPGQISYGYTF. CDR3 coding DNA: TGTGCCAGCAGACCGGGACAGATAAGCTATGGCTACACCTTC.

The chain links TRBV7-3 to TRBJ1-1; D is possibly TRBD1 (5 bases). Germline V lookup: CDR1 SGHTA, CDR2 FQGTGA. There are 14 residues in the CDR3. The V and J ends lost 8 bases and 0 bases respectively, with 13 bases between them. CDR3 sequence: CASAAGGMNTEAFF. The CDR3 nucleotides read TGTGCCAGCGCCGCCGGGGGGATGAACACTGAAGCTTTCTTT. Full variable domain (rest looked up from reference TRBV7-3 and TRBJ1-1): GAGVSQTPSNKVTEKGKYVELRCDPISGHTALYWYRQSLGQGPEFLIYFQGTGAADDSGLPNDRFFAVRPEGSVSTLKIQRTERGDSAVYLCASAAGGMNTEAFFGQGTRLTVV.

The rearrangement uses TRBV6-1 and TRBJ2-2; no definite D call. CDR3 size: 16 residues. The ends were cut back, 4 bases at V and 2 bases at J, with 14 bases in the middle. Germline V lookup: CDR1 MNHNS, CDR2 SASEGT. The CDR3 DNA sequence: TGTGCCAGCAGTGTGAACTTCATGCCAAACACCGGGGAGCTGTTTTTT. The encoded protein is CASSVNFMPNTGELFF.

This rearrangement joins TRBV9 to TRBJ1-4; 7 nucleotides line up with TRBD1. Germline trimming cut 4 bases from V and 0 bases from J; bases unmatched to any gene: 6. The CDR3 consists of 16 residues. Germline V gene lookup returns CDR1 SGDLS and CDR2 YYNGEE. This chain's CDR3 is CASSLGGGTTNEKLFF. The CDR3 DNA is TGTGCCAGCAGCCTAGGGGGCGGCACAACTAATGAAAAACTGTTTTTT.

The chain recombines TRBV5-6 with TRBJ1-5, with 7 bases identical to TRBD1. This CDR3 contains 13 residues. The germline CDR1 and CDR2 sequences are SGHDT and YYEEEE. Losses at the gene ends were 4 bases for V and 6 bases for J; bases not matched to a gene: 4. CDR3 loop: CASSLYRGQPQHF. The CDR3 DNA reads TGTGCCAGCAGCCTCTACAGGGGTCAGCCCCAGCATTTT. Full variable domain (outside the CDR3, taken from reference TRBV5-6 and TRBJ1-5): DAGVTQSPTHLIKTRGQQVTLRCSPKSGHDTVSWYQQALGQGPQFIFQYYEEEERQRGNFPDRFSGHQFPNYSSELNVNALLLGDSALYLCASSLYRGQPQHFGDGTRLSIL.

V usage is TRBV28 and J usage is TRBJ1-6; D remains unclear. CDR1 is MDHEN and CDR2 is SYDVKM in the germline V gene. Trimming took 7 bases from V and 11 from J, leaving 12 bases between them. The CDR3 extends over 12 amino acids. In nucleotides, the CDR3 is TGTGCCAGCACCTCCAGGTTGACACCCCTCCACTTT. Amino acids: CASTSRLTPLHF. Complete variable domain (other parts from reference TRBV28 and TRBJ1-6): DVKVTQSSRYLVKRTGEKVFLECVQDMDHENMFWYRQDPGLGLRLIYFSYDVKMKEKGDIPEGYSVSREKKERFSLILESASTNQTSMYLCASTSRLTPLHFGNGTRLTVT.

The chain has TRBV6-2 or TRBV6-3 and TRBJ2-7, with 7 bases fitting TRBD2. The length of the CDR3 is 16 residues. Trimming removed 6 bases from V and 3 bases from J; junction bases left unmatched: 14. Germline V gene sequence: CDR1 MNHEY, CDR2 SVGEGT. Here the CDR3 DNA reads TGTGCCAGCAGCCCCTTGGAGCGGGGCCTCCTCTACGAGCAGTACTTC. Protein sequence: CASSPLERGLLYEQYF.